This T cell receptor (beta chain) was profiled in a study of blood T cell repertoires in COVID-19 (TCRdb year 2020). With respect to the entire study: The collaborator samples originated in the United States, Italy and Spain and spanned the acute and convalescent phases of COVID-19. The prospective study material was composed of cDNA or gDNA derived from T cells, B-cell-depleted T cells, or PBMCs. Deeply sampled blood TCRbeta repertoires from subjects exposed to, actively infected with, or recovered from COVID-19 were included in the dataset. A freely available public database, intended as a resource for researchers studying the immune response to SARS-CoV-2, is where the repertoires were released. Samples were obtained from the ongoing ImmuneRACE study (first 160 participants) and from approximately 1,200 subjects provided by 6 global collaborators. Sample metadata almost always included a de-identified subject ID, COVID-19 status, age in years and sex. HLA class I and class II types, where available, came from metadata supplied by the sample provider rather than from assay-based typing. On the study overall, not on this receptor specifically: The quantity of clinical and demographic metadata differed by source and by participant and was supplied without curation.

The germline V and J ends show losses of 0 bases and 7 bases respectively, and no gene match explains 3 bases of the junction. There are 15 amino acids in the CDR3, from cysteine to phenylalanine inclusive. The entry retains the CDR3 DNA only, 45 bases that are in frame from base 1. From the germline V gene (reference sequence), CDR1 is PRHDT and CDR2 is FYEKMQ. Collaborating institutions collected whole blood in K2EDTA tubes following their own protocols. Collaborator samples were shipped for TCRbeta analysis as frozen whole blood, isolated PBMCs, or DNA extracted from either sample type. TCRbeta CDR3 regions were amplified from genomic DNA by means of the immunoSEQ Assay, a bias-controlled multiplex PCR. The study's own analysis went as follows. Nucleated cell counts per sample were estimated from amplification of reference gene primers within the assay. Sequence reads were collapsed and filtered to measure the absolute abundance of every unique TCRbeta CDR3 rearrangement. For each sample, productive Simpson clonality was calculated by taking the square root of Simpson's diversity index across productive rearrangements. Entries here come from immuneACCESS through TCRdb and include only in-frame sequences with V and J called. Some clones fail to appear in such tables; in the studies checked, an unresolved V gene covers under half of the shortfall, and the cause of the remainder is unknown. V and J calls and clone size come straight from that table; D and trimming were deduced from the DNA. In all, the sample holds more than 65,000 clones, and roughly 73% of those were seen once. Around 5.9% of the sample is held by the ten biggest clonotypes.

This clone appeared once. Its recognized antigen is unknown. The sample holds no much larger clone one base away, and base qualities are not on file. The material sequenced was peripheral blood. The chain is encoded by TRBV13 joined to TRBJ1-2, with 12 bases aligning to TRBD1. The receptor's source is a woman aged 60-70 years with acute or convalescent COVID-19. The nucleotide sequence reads TGTGCCAGCAGCTTAGGGGGACAGGGGGCGGTTGGCTACACCTTC. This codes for CASSLGGQGAVGYTF. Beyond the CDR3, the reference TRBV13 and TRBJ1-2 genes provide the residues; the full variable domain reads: AAGVIQSPRHLIKEKRETATLKCYPIPRHDTVYWYQQGPGQDPQFLISFYEKMQSDKGSIPDRFSAQQFSDYHSELNMSSLELGDSALYFCASSLGGQGAVGYTFGSGTRLTVV.